The sequence of this T cell receptor beta chain was determined in a study of blood T cell repertoires in COVID-19. Whole-study context: The United States, Italy and Spain were the sources of the acute and convalescent COVID-19 samples. T cells, B-cell-depleted T cells, or PBMCs provided the cDNA or gDNA that served as material.

There are 14 residues in the CDR3. CDR1 is SGHNT, CDR2 YYREEE, per germline (reference sequence). Trimming removed 0 bases at V and 2 bases at J, with 9 bases between. Authors' processing steps: Scientists estimated how many nucleated cells there were by amplifying reference gene primers. Repertoires were generated with immunoSEQ multiplex PCR, while TCRdb's copy carries only in-frame clones and drops some. V and J calls and clone size are those listed in that table; D and trimming were worked out from the DNA. The repertoire holds about 160,000 clones, with just under 95% as singletons. The chain is built from TRBV5-4 and TRBJ2-7, with D maybe TRBD1 (6 bases). Sample: peripheral blood. The origin of this receptor is a woman aged 50 to 60 with acute or convalescent COVID-19. The CDR3: CASSLGTAAYEQYF. The CDR3 DNA sequence: TGTGCCAGCAGCTTGGGGACAGCCGCCTACGAGCAGTACTTC.